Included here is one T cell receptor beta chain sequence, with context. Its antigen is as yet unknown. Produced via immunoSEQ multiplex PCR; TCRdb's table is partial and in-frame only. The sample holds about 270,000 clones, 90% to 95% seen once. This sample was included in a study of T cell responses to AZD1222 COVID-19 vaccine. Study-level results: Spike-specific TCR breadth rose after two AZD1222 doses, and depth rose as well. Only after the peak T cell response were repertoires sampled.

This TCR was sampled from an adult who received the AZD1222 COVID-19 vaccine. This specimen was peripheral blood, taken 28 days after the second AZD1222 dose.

This chain's CDR3 is CASSLQGTGNTIYF. The CDR3 DNA reads TGTGCCAGCAGCCTACAGGGGACAGGAAACACCATATATTTT. The V and J genes are TRBV2 and TRBJ1-3, with 7 bases aligning to TRBD1. Looked up from germline, CDR1 is SNHLY and CDR2 is FYNNEI. V gave up 6 bases and J gave up 4 bases; unmatched junction bases: 6. The CDR3 covers 14 residues.